Below, one T cell receptor (delta chain) is given with its context. This clone qualifies as large (0.1 to 1%). The antigen it recognizes is unknown. No base qualities exist here, and no much larger clone lies one base off it. The same CDR3 is also encoded by other DNA sequences in this sample. These data are taken from a study of in vitro expanded adult blood gammadelta T cells (dated by TCRdb to about 2020). General notes on the study: Sort purities ranging from approximately 95% to 100% Vgamma9Vdelta2 cells among T cells were obtained. Three subjects were included in the TCR repertoire analysis. Each donor's cells were separately stimulated with HMBPP, zoledronate or AbnobaViscum P, and TRG and TRD CDR3 repertoires were sequenced for every condition. The study compared the TCR repertoire of Vgamma9Vdelta2 T cells expanded in vitro with a mistletoe-extract drug against those expanded with HMBPP or zoledronate. General study outcomes and caveats: All repertoires were derived from in vitro expanded cultures of healthy donor cells rather than from mistletoe-treated patients. Each donor had a private TRDV2 repertoire shared between treatments, and in multidimensional scaling the TRD repertoires clustered by subject rather than by stimulant. Top TRGV9 CDR3 clonotypes were largely public, being shared across donors and across all three stimulation conditions. AbnobaViscum P-expanded Vgamma9Vdelta2 repertoires showed CDR3 length, diversity and J usage similar to HMBPP- and zoledronate-expanded repertoires, suggesting a polyclonal response.

For CDR1 and CDR2, the germline V gene lists GEAIGNYY and EKD. Including the terminal cysteine and phenylalanine, the CDR3 comprises 18 residues. Only the CDR3 portion is preserved as DNA: 54 bases, with reading frame beginning at the first base. Between the V and J ends, shortened by 0 bases and 3 bases respectively, the junction contains 22 bases. Libraries were constructed by 5' RACE. For each sample, RNA was extracted from about 10,000 sorted cells with the RNeasy Micro Kit. To build the libraries, template-switch reverse transcription was performed and then the CDR3gamma and CDR3delta regions were amplified by PCR. Amplicons were sequenced on an Illumina MiSeq with the V2 300 kit, and 150 bp paired-end reads were generated. From the authors' description of their analysis: FastQC version 0.11.8 was used to assess read quality. Using MiXCR version 3.0.3, reads were aligned to GenBank TRG or TRD reference genes to build the CDR3 sequences. Default MiXCR parameters were applied, except that 3 rather than 5 consecutive nucleotides were used for TRDD assembly. Repertoire analyses, including normalized Shannon-Wiener diversity, clonotype tracking and multidimensional scaling, used VDJtools version 1.2.1 with default settings. Out-of-frame CDR3 sequences and those containing stop codons were excluded from analysis. Identical DNA sequences were merged into single rows after TCRdb reprocessed the public reads with CATT. Clone size and V and J calls follow TCRdb, not the original study. Counted in this sample were several hundred delta-chain clones; less than 40% of them appeared once. The ten largest clones represent 20% of the sample.

The treatment or condition label here, explained by the study, means: aminobisphosphonate causing endogenous IPP accumulation, approximately 1 uM. Live CD3+ TCRgammadelta+ Vgamma9+ Vdelta2+ T cells were FACS-sorted on a FACS Aria III after expansion. Before expansion, PBMC were pulsed with 0.9 to 1 uM zoledronate for one day and were then washed three times. Expansion of the cultures lasted 14 days, and IL-2 was replenished every 3 to 4 days. Once the one-day stimulant pulse was over, the cells were washed three times and then cultured in medium that contained roughly 91 U/mL IL-2. Before culture, peripheral blood mononuclear cells were isolated using Lymphoprep gradient centrifugation and then cryopreserved in liquid nitrogen.

This receptor was obtained from an adult in good health. The sequence joins TRDV2 to TRDJ1; too little of a D gene remains to name it. Sequencing used gamma-delta T cells from peripheral blood expanded in culture, obtained from an in vitro culture stimulated with zoledronate. The DNA is TGTGCCTGTGACACCGTCGGAGTGCAACATCGTACTCCCGATAAACTCATCTTT. Its protein is CACDTVGVQHRTPDKLIF.